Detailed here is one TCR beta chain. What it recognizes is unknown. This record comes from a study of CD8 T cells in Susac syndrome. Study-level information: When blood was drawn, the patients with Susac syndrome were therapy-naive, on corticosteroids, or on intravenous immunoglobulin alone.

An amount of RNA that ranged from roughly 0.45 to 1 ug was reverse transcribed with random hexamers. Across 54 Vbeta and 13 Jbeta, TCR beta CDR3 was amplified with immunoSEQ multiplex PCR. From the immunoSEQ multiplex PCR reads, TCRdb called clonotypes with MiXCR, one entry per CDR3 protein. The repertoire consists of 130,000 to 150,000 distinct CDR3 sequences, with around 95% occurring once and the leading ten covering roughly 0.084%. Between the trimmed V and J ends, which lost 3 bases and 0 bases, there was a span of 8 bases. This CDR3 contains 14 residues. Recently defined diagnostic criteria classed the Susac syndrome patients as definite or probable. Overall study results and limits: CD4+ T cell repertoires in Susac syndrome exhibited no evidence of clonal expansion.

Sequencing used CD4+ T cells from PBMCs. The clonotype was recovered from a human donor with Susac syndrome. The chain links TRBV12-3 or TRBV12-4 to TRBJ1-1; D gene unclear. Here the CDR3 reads CASSFGSLNTEAFF. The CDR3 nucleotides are TGTGCCAGCAGTTTTGGCAGCTTGAACACTGAAGCTTTCTTT.